The 19 T cell receptor beta chains below all came from one sample that was sequenced in a study of PD-L1 blockade in urothelial cancer. Method: immunoSEQ multiplex PCR; TCRdb's copy keeps in-frame clones and lacks some. Of more than 90,000 clones detected, 83% appear once; the ten largest clones hold 8.4%. Regarding time point: peripheral blood 6 weeks after treatment start. This specimen was PBMCs, taken around atezolizumab (anti-PD-L1) treatment. These receptors originate from a man in his 70s with urothelial cancer.

This chain joins TRBV5-4 and TRBJ2-1; 14 nucleotides match TRBD2. The V and J ends lost 2 bases and 2 bases, in that order; junction bases with no gene match: 3. Germline CDR1 and CDR2: SGHNT and YYREEE (reference sequence). This CDR3 is 17 amino acids long. The CDR3, as DNA: TGTGCCAGCAGCTTTGGGACTAGCGGGAGTCCCTACAATGAGCAGTTCTTC. This codes for CASSFGTSGSPYNEQFF. Full variable domain (rest looked up from reference TRBV5-4 and TRBJ2-1): ETGVTQSPTHLIKTRGQQVTLRCSSQSGHNTVSWYQQALGQGPQFIFQYYREEENGRGNFPPRFSGLQFPNYSSELNVNALELDDSALYLCASSFGTSGSPYNEQFFGPGTRLTVL.

This clone was counted once. The chain couples TRBV5-1 to TRBJ2-1, with D maybe TRBD1 (5 bases). The CDR3 contains 14 residues. The germline V gene has CDR1 SGHRS and CDR2 YFSETQ. The germline V and J ends were trimmed by 4 bases and 9 bases, with 17 bases remaining between them. CDR3 loop: CASSATQGFTEQFF. CDR3 DNA sequence: TGCGCCAGCAGCGCAACCCAGGGTTTTACTGAGCAGTTCTTC.

V usage is TRBV1 and J usage is TRBJ1-6; the D call TRBD1 from the table was never checked on the DNA. TRBV1 is a pseudogene segment. The CDR3 is 17 residues long. The CDR3 spells CTSSQRPDRGPIQYLHF. The CDR3 DNA sequence: TGCACCAGCAGCCAACGCCCGGACAGGGGCCCCATTCAGTACCTCCACTTT.

In this sample, this clone turned up a few times. The chain joins TRBV28 to TRBJ1-2; D remains ambiguous. The CDR3 covers 11 residues. V gave up 4 bases and J gave up 4 bases, with 4 bases separating them. Germline CDR1 and CDR2: MDHEN and SYDVKM. This CDR3 is CASSSRYGYTF. The CDR3, as DNA: TGTGCCAGCAGTTCTCGCTATGGCTACACCTTC.

The chain links TRBV5-1 to TRBJ2-2, with D hard to call. The CDR3 is made up of 14 amino acids. V was cut by 3 bases and J by 2 bases, with 8 bases left in between. Germline V CDR1 and CDR2: SGHRS, YFSETQ. CDR3 DNA sequence: TGCGCCAGCAGCTCTCAGGAAAACACCGGGGAGCTGTTTTTT. This codes for CASSSQENTGELFF.

The chain is built from TRBV19 and TRBJ1-4, with 9 nucleotides matching TRBD1. From germline, CDR1 is LNHDA and CDR2 SQIVND (reference sequence). The V segment lost 8 bases and the J segment 0 bases; nucleotides outside the gene matches: 7. The CDR3 totals 16 residues. CDR3 sequence: CASGRQGVSTNEKLFF. The CDR3 DNA is TGTGCCAGTGGGAGACAGGGGGTCTCAACTAATGAAAAACTGTTTTTT.

J is TRBJ1-1 and V is TRBV5-1; D unclear. This CDR3 has 16 amino acids. Germline V CDR1 and CDR2: SGHRS, YFSETQ. The V end lost 0 bases, the J end lost 6 bases, and 18 bases lay between the germline ends. CDR3 loop: CASSLAGGRGVAEAFF. The CDR3 nucleotides read TGCGCCAGCAGCTTGGCAGGCGGGCGCGGTGTCGCTGAAGCTTTCTTT.

This clone has only a few counts. The rearrangement links TRBV30 to TRBJ2-7, with D possibly being TRBD2 (6 bases). The CDR3 has 16 residues. Germline V gene lookup returns CDR1 GTSNPN and CDR2 SVGIG (reference sequence). V was pared by 2 bases and J by 1 base, with 18 bases between. This chain's CDR3 is CAWSPLGGSKSYEQYF. The CDR3 region has the DNA TGTGCCTGGAGTCCCCTTGGGGGGAGTAAATCCTACGAGCAGTACTTC.

The chain uses TRBV6-6 and TRBJ2-1; D is perhaps TRBD2 (5 bases). Germline lookup yields CDR1 MNHNY and CDR2 SVGAGI (reference sequence). V lost 2 bases to trimming and J lost 8 bases, with 10 bases between them. The CDR3 runs to 13 residues. The CDR3: CASSYPGKDEQFF. The DNA for the CDR3 is TGTGCCAGCAGTTACCCCGGGAAGGATGAGCAGTTCTTC.

This clone came up a few times. The rearrangement uses TRBV7-9 and TRBJ1-4; D gene uncertain. CDR3 length: 14 amino acids. V was shortened by 5 bases and J by 8 bases, with 15 bases between the two germline ends. Germline loops: CDR1 SEHNR, CDR2 FQNEAQ (reference sequence). The CDR3 reads CASSVAQIQEKLFF. DNA for the CDR3: TGTGCCAGCAGCGTCGCCCAGATTCAAGAAAAACTGTTTTTT. The variable domain in full, with the rest retrieved from reference TRBV7-9 and TRBJ1-4, is DTGVSQNPRHKITKRGQNVTFRCDPISEHNRLYWYRQTLGQGPEFLTYFQNEAQLEKSRLLSDRFSAERPKGSFSTLEIQRTEQGDSAMYLCASSVAQIQEKLFFGSGTQLSVL.

The rearrangement joins TRBV2 to TRBJ1-1, with a weak D call TRBD1 (5 bases). Germline V lookup: CDR1 SNHLY, CDR2 FYNNEI. The CDR3 totals 14 residues. V was cut by 4 bases and J by 4 bases, with 13 bases left in between. The CDR3 loop reads CASSGSGVGTEAFF. Written as DNA, the CDR3 is TGTGCCAGCAGTGGGTCGGGGGTGGGCACTGAAGCTTTCTTT. The variable domain in full, with the rest retrieved from reference TRBV2 and TRBJ1-1, is EPEVTQTPSHQVTQMGQEVILRCVPISNHLYFYWYRQILGQKVEFLVSFYNNEISEKSEIFDDQFSVERPDGSNFTLKIRSTKLEDSAMYFCASSGSGVGTEAFFGQGTRLTVV.

The rearrangement uses TRBV18 and TRBJ1-5, with 10 bases aligning to TRBD1. The CDR3 contains 15 residues. V lost 4 bases to trimming and J lost 6 bases; unmatched junction nucleotides: 6. The V gene's germline CDR1 is KGHSH and CDR2 LQKENI. CDR3 in amino acids: CASSRGTGEAQPQHF. The CDR3 DNA sequence: TGTGCCAGCTCACGGGGGACAGGGGAAGCTCAGCCCCAGCATTTT.

The chain couples TRBV29-1 to TRBJ1-2; D call uncertain. CDR3 size: 13 residues. Germline values: CDR1 SQVTM, CDR2 ANQGSEA. Trimming removed 8 bases from V and 3 bases from J, with 16 bases in between. CDR3 in amino acids: CSSSREAHYGYTF. CDR3 coding DNA: TGCAGCTCATCCCGGGAGGCTCACTATGGCTACACCTTC.

In its sample, this clone was seen many times. This rearrangement joins TRBV5-5 to TRBJ1-2; D is perhaps TRBD1 (5 bases). Germline V gene sequence: CDR1 SGHKS, CDR2 YYEKEE (reference sequence). V lost 2 bases and J 8 bases, leaving 13 bases between the germline ends. CDR3 size: 13 residues. The CDR3 coding sequence is TGTGCCAGCAGCTTTGGCCTTGGGGGGGGCTACACCTTC. Its translation: CASSFGLGGGYTF. Full variable domain (outside the CDR3, taken from reference TRBV5-5 and TRBJ1-2): DAGVTQSPTHLIKTRGQQVTLRCSPISGHKSVSWYQQVLGQGPQFIFQYYEKEERGRGNFPDRFSARQFPNYSSELNVNALLLGDSALYLCASSFGLGGGYTFGSGTRLTVV.

The CDR3 DNA reads as TGTGCCAGCAGTGCCGGGACAGGGGATTACTATGGCTACACCTTC. It translates to CASSAGTGDYYGYTF. The chain joins TRBV27 to TRBJ1-2, with 10 bases fitting TRBD1. The germline V gene has CDR1 MNHEY and CDR2 SMNVEV (reference sequence). The V and J ends lost 5 bases and 3 bases, in that order; junction bases with no gene match: 6. CDR3 size: 15 residues.

This chain links TRBV7-2 with TRBJ2-7, with a tentative D call TRBD1 (6 bases). The V end lost 3 bases, the J end lost 3 bases, and 12 bases lay between the germline ends. This CDR3 contains 14 residues. Germline V gene data show CDR1 as SGHTA and CDR2 as FQGNSA. CDR3 sequence reads: CASSFQGSLYEQYF. CDR3 sequence (DNA): TGTGCCAGCAGCTTTCAGGGGTCCCTCTACGAGCAGTACTTC.

The gene calls are TRBV19 and TRBJ1-1; 8 bases align to TRBD1. CDR1 and CDR2 from the germline V gene are LNHDA and SQIVND (reference sequence). This CDR3 has 15 amino acids. Trimming at V came to 3 bases and at J to 1 base, leaving 4 bases not matched to a gene. The CDR3 sequence: CASSMRDRTNTEAFF. CDR3 sequence (DNA): TGTGCCAGTAGTATGCGGGACAGGACGAACACTGAAGCTTTCTTT.

This clone was detected a few times. This chain uses TRBV7-8 with TRBJ2-3, with TRBD2 identical over 7 bases. In germline, CDR1 is SGHVS, CDR2 FQNEAQ. The ends lost 5 bases at V and 3 bases at J; junction bases unmatched: 8. The CDR3 extends over 15 amino acids. The CDR3 bases are TGTGCCAGCAGCCCTCTCGGCGGGAGAACAGATACGCAGTATTTT. Its protein is CASSPLGGRTDTQYF.

DNA for the CDR3: TGTGCCAGTACCCCGACAGGGGTAGGTGAGCAGTACTTC. It yields the protein CASTPTGVGEQYF. The V and J genes are TRBV19 and TRBJ2-7, with 8 positions matching TRBD1. Germline loops: CDR1 LNHDA, CDR2 SQIVND (reference sequence). The CDR3 contains 13 residues. V gave up 7 bases and J gave up 7 bases; unmatched junction bases: 9.